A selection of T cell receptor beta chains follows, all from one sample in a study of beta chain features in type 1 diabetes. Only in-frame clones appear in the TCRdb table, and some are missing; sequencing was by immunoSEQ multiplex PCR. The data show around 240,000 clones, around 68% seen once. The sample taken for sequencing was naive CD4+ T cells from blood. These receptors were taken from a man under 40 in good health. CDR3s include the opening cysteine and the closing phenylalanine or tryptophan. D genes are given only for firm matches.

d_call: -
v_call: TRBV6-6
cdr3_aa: CASSYSLDRKTDTQYF

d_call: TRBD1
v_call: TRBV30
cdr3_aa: CAWSLVGTDPSGYTF

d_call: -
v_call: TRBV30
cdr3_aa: CAWTRSYNEQFF

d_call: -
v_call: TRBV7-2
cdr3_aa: CASSSGTTFLKAFF

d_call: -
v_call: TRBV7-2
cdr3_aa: CASSLRIGVHQPQHF

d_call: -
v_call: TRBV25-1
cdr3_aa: CASSEGRLMGYTF

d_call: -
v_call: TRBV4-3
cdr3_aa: CASSQDRIAPHNEQFF

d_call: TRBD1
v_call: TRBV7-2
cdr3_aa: CASRPDREEAFF

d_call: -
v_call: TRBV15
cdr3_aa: CATSTGDTSSYNEQFF

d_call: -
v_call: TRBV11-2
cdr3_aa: CASSRGAKQETQYF

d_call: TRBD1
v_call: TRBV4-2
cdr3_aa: CASSQEDRGSDTQYF

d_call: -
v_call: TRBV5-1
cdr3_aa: CASKTLGNTGELFF

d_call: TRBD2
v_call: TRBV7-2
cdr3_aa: CASSLDPAGVYNEQFF

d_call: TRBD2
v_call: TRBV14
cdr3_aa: CASSHTSGRRNEQFF

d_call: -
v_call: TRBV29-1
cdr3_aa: CSVSSMLGNTEAFF

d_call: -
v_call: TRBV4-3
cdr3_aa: CASSLKALDTGELFF

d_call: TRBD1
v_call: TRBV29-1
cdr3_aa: CSVHRGANTEAFF

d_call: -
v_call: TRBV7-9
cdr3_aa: CASSFLSGELFF

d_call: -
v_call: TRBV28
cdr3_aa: CASSGARGEETQYF

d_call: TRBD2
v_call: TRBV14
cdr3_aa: CASAGLAGETQYF

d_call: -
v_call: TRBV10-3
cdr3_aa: CAIRQQTDTQYF

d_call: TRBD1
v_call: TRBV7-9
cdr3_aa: CASSSDRGKYNEQFF

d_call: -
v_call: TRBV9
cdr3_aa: CASSGGSRETQYF

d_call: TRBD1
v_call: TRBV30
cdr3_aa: CAWSVHPRTGNSYNEQFF

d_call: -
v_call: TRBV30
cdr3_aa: CAWSENRLSTDTQYF

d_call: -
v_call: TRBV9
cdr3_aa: CASSARTSTDTQYF

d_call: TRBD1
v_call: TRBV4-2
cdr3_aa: CASSQEQGATDTQYF

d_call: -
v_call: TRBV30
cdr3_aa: CAWSTVGDTQYF

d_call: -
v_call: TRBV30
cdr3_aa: CAWSWDIGETQYF